The rows below give T cell receptor beta chains drawn from one sample of a study of vaccination and CD4 T cells after COVID-19. TCRdb reanalysed the PCR reads using MiXCR and keeps one entry per CDR3 protein. The sample lists approximately 15,000 distinct CDR3 sequences; under 50% were seen once. The antigens these receptors bind are not known. The sample was CD4+ T cells from blood, cultured in vitro. The receptors shown here come from a human donor who had recovered from COVID-19. The CDR3 runs from the conserved cysteine through the conserved F or W. Fields, in order: CDR3 protein, clone size, V gene, D gene, J gene. D genes are given only for firm matches. Clone size, where shown, is once, few, many, or a class for clones that have expanded.

CAISEGAYEQYF,.,TRBV10-3,.,TRBJ2-7
CSARGPFGRSATDTQYF,.,TRBV20-1,TRBD2,TRBJ2-3
CASSLFMREGTEAFF,.,TRBV28,.,TRBJ1-1
CASSFGGQAMNQPQHF,.,TRBV28,TRBD1,TRBJ1-5
CASRGTLNTEAFF,.,TRBV6-1,.,TRBJ1-1
CASTPPPLAGYADTQYF,.,TRBV6-1,TRBD2,TRBJ2-3
CASSLRPSRLAGAHYEQYF,.,TRBV7-9,TRBD2,TRBJ2-7
CASSKRHRTTDTQYF,.,TRBV19,.,TRBJ2-3
CASSPQALYEQYF,once,TRBV14,.,TRBJ2-7
CATAGTPSRNEQFF,.,TRBV6-2/TRBV6-3,.,TRBJ2-1
CASSLLTPRTGEQFF,.,TRBV5-5,.,TRBJ2-1
CASSPLTETQYF,few,TRBV9,.,TRBJ2-5
CASSYSAGGAEQYF,.,TRBV6-5,TRBD1,TRBJ2-7
CARGGGARFPKNIQYF,.,TRBV12-3/TRBV12-4,TRBD2,TRBJ2-4
CATSRDFQVYNEQFF,.,TRBV15,.,TRBJ2-1
CSARGPRGGQETQYF,.,TRBV20-1,.,TRBJ2-5
CASSARISQPQHF,medium-sized,TRBV2,.,TRBJ1-5
CASSLGLPGDTQYF,once,TRBV27,.,TRBJ2-3
CASETGPNEKLFF,.,TRBV6-1,.,TRBJ1-4
CASSSPGGGYEQYF,.,TRBV6-2/TRBV6-3,TRBD1,TRBJ2-7
CAWSRRGRSNQPQHF,few,TRBV30,TRBD1,TRBJ1-5
CASSESKGGRAYNEQFF,.,TRBV6-1,TRBD2,TRBJ2-1
CASSYGVAGAEDTQYF,few,TRBV6-5,TRBD2,TRBJ2-3
CASNPLPAGMNTEAFF,few,TRBV7-8,.,TRBJ1-1
CASSLTFVPGLDTQYF,.,TRBV7-3,.,TRBJ2-3
CASSMDRGSNQPQHF,few,TRBV19,TRBD1,TRBJ1-5
CASSLGSLGEQYF,.,TRBV7-9,.,TRBJ2-7
CASSGGLDQETQYF,.,TRBV7-9,TRBD2,TRBJ2-5
CASSQSHATNEKLFF,.,TRBV5-6,.,TRBJ1-4
CASSLDRGDYEQYF,once,TRBV5-1,TRBD1,TRBJ2-7
CALTTGQGLVYGYTF,few,TRBV6-1,TRBD1,TRBJ1-2
CASSRGNEKLFF,.,TRBV7-8,.,TRBJ1-4
CASSLALGGGPYEQYF,.,TRBV7-2,.,TRBJ2-7
CTSTLPGLTQQFF,.,TRBV1,.,TRBJ2-1
CASSWRSGVTDTQYF,.,TRBV6-5,.,TRBJ2-3